One and the same sample provided the 13 T cell receptor beta chains below, sequenced in a study of blood T cell repertoires in COVID-19. The method was immunoSEQ multiplex PCR; TCRdb's version includes in-frame clones alone and lacks a portion of them. The data show 250,000 to 350,000 clones, roughly nine tenths seen once. The sample comprised peripheral blood. The receptors were gathered from a woman in her twenties or thirties with COVID-19, enrolled during active disease.

The rearrangement uses TRBV3-1 (or the pseudogene TRBV3-2) and TRBJ2-1; TRBD1 might be the D (5 bases). CDR1 and CDR2 from the germline V gene are LGHDT and YNNKEL (reference sequence). Between the trimmed V and J ends, which lost 1 base and 0 bases, there was a span of 7 bases. This CDR3 spans 15 amino acids. CDR3 protein: CASSQGQGSYNEQFF. In DNA, the CDR3 is TGTGCCAGCAGCCAAGGGCAGGGCTCCTACAATGAGCAGTTCTTC.

The chain couples TRBV25-1 to TRBJ1-1; D call uncertain. The CDR3 runs 12 residues. V was cut by 3 bases and J by 4 bases, with 6 bases left in between. The germline CDR1 and CDR2 sequences are MGHDK and SYGVNS. CDR3 DNA: TGTGCCAGCAGTGATCAGGTCACTGAAGCTTTCTTT. Protein: CASSDQVTEAFF. Filled out from reference TRBV25-1 and TRBJ1-1, the complete variable domain reads EADIYQTPRYLVIGTGKKITLECSQTMGHDKMYWYQQDPGMELHLIHYSYGVNSTEKGDLSSESTVSRIRTEHFPLTLESARPSHTSQYLCASSDQVTEAFFGQGTRLTVV.

The chain has TRBV6-5 and TRBJ1-6, with unresolved D. Germline CDR1 MNHEY, CDR2 SVGAGI. V shed 4 bases and J shed 0 bases, with 7 bases lying between them. This CDR3 region has 15 residues. The CDR3: CASSWESSYNSPLHF. Here the CDR3 DNA reads TGTGCCAGCAGTTGGGAGAGCTCCTATAATTCACCCCTCCACTTT.

The rearrangement uses TRBV10-1 and TRBJ2-1; 7 bases fit TRBD2. V shed 0 bases and J 13 bases; nucleotides not matched to a gene: 12. In germline, CDR1 is WNHNN, CDR2 SYGVQD (reference sequence). This CDR3 is 15 amino acids long. The CDR3 nucleotides are TGCGCCAGCAGTGAGTCTTTGGGCGGGAGTTCCCTCCAGTTCTTC. This encodes CASSESLGGSSLQFF.

The V and J genes are TRBV5-1 and TRBJ1-2; the D gene is possibly TRBD1 (5 bases). Between the trimmed V and J ends, which lost 0 bases and 12 bases, there was a span of 15 bases. Per germline, CDR1 SGHRS and CDR2 YFSETQ. The CDR3 runs to 13 residues. CDR3 in amino acids: CASSLGVEGRDTF. In DNA form, the CDR3 reads TGCGCCAGCAGCTTGGGCGTGGAGGGGCGAGACACCTTC.

The chain combines TRBV2 with TRBJ2-3, with 7 bases aligning to TRBD1. V was pared by 7 bases and J by 1 base, with 14 bases of the junction left unmatched. Germline V gene lookup returns CDR1 SNHLY and CDR2 FYNNEI. The CDR3 extends over 17 amino acids. The CDR3 loop reads CASTLRQGRGGTDTQYF. The CDR3 bases are TGTGCCAGCACCCTACGACAGGGAAGAGGAGGCACAGATACGCAGTATTTT. Complete variable domain (other parts from reference TRBV2 and TRBJ2-3): EPEVTQTPSHQVTQMGQEVILRCVPISNHLYFYWYRQILGQKVEFLVSFYNNEISEKSEIFDDQFSVERPDGSNFTLKIRSTKLEDSAMYFCASTLRQGRGGTDTQYFGPGTRLTVL.

A remark on this clone: Different DNA sequences within this sample yield the same CDR3. J is TRBJ1-2 and V is TRBV11-2; possible D gene TRBD1, 5 bases. Germline lookup yields CDR1 SGHAT and CDR2 FQNNGV. Trimming removed 0 bases at V and 3 bases at J, with 5 bases between. The CDR3 spans 13 residues. CDR3 loop: CASSLDRDYGYTF. The CDR3 coding sequence is TGTGCCAGCAGCTTAGACAGGGACTATGGCTACACCTTC.

The rearrangement joins TRBV11-1 to TRBJ2-3; a possible D gene is TRBD2 (6 bases). Germline CDR1 is SGHAT and CDR2 is FQDESV (reference sequence). The CDR3 runs to 15 residues. V lost 5 bases, J lost 4 bases, and 16 bases lay in between. The CDR3 region has the DNA TGTGCCAGCAGCCCCGGGAGTGATAGGGCAGATACGCAGTATTTT. Translating gives CASSPGSDRADTQYF.

V gene TRBV7-9 combines with J gene TRBJ1-5; a weak D match, TRBD1 (6 bases). This CDR3 is built from 13 residues. V lost 0 bases and J 7 bases, leaving 7 bases between the germline ends. CDR1 and CDR2 (germline): SEHNR, FQNEAQ (reference sequence). CDR3: CASSLAGAQPQHF. The CDR3, as DNA: TGTGCCAGCAGCTTAGCGGGGGCCCAGCCCCAGCATTTT.

V and J are TRBV6-5 and TRBJ1-1, with a tentative D call TRBD1 (5 bases). Germline V lookup: CDR1 MNHEY, CDR2 SVGAGI. Trimming stripped 5 bases from V and 0 bases from J, with 10 bases between. This CDR3 contains 14 residues. CDR3 in DNA: TGTGCCAGCAGTCGCGGGACGGTGAACACTGAAGCTTTCTTT. Protein sequence: CASSRGTVNTEAFF.

The J gene is TRBJ2-7, the V gene TRBV6-6, with TRBD1 identical over 8 bases. Unmatched junction bases numbered 5, after V lost 2 bases and J lost 5 bases. The CDR3 covers 14 residues. Germline lookup yields CDR1 MNHNY and CDR2 SVGAGI (reference sequence). CDR3 nucleotides: TGTGCCAGCAGTTACGGGCAGGGGGCGGACGAGCAGTACTTC. Protein product: CASSYGQGADEQYF.

The CDR3 reads CASSDSGTGDSPLHF. In DNA, the CDR3 is TGTGCCAGCAGTGATTCAGGGACAGGTGATTCACCCCTCCACTTT. The V gene is TRBV25-1, the J gene TRBJ1-6; 8 bases map to TRBD1. This CDR3 comprises 15 residues. After removal of 3 bases from V and 8 bases from J, the junction contained 6 bases not matched to a gene. From germline, CDR1 is MGHDK and CDR2 SYGVNS.

The chain employs TRBV12-5 and TRBJ1-3; D unresolved. The CDR3 has 14 amino acids. The ends were cut back, 3 bases at V and 3 bases at J, with 9 bases in the middle. Germline values: CDR1 LGHNT, CDR2 FRNRAP. The CDR3 loop reads CASGLGTVGNTIYF. CDR3 bases: TGTGCTAGTGGTTTAGGAACAGTTGGAAACACCATATATTTT.